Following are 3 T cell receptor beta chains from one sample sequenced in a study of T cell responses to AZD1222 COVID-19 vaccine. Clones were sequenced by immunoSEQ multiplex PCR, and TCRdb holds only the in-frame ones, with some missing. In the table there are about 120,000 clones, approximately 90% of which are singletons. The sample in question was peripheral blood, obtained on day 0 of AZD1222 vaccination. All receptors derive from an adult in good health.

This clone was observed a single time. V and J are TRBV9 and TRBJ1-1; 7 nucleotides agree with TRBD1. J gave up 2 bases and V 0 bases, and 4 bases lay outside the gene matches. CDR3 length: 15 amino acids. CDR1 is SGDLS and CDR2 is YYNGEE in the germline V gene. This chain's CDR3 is CASSVGGGGNTEAFF. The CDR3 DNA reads TGTGCCAGCAGCGTAGGTGGAGGGGGCAACACTGAAGCTTTCTTT.

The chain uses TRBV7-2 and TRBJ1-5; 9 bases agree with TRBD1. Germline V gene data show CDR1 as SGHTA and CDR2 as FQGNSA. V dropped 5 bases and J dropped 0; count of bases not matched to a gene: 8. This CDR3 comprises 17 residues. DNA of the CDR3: TGTGCCAGCAGCGCCCACAGGGGGCTGTATAGCAATCAGCCCCAGCATTTT. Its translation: CASSAHRGLYSNQPQHF.

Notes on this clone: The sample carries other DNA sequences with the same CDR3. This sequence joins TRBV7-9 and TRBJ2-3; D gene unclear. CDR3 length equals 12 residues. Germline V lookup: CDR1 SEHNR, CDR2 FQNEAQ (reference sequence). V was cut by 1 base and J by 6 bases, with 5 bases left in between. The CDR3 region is CASSLVSDTQYF. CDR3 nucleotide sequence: TGTGCCAGCAGCTTAGTATCGGATACGCAGTATTTT. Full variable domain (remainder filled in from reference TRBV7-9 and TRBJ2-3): DTGVSQNPRHKITKRGQNVTFRCDPISEHNRLYWYRQTLGQGPEFLTYFQNEAQLEKSRLLSDRFSAERPKGSFSTLEIQRTEQGDSAMYLCASSLVSDTQYFGPGTRLTVL.